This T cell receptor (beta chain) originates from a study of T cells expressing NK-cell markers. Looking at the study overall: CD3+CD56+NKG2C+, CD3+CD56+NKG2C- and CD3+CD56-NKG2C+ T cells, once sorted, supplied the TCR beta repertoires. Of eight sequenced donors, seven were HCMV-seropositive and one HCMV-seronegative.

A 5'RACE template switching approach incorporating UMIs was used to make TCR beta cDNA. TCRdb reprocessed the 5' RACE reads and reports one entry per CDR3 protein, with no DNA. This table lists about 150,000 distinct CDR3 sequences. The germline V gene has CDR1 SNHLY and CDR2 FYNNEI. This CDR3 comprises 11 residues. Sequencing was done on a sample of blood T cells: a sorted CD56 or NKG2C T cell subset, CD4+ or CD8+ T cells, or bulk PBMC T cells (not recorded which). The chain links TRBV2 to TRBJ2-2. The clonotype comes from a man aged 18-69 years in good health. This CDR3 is CASSGVRELFF.